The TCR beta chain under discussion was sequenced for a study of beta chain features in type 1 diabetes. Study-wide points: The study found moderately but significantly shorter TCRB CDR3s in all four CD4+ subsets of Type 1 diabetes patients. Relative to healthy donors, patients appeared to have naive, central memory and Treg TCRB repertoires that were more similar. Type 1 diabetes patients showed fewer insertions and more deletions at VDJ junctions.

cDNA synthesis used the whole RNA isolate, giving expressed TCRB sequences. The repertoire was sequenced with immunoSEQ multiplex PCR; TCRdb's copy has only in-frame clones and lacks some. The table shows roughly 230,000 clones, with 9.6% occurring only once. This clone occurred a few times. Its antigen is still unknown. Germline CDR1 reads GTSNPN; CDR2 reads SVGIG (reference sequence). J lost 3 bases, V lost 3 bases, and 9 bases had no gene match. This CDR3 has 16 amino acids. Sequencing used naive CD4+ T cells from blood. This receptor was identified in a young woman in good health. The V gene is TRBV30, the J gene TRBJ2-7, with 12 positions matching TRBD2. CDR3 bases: TGTGCCTGGAGGAGGACTAGCGGGATGAGACTCTACGAGCAGTACTTC. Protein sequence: CAWRRTSGMRLYEQYF.